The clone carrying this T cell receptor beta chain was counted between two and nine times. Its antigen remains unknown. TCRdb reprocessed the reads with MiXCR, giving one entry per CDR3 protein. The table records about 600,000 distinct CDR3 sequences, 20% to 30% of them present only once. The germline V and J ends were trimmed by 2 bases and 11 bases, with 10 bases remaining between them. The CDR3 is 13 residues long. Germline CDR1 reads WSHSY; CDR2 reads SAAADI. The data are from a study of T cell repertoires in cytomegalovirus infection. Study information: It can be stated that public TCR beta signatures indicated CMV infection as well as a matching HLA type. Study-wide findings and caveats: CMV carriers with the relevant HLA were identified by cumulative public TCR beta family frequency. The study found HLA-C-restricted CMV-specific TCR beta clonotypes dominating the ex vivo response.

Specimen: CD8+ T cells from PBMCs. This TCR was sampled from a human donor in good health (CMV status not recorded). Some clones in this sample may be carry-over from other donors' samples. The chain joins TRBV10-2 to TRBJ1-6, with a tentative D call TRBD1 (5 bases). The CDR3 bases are TGCGCCAGCAGTGAGACGGGGACGGCACCCCTCCACTTT. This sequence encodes CASSETGTAPLHF.